The clone carrying this T cell receptor (beta chain) has a count of ten or more. Its cognate antigen is unknown. The library protocol tagged individual cDNA molecules with unique molecular identifiers. TCRdb redid the calling of the 5' RACE reads with MiXCR, one entry per CDR3 protein. Here the sample spans about 55,000 distinct CDR3 sequences, 8.2% being singletons. This sample stems from a study of early T cells in non-severe SARS-CoV-2 infection. Study information: Investigators sequenced bulk RNA drawn from unsorted whole blood, and chains remained unpaired.

Overall study findings and caveats: Matching against VDJdb likely underestimated virus-specific expansions, favoring anti-spike CD8.

Per germline, CDR1 MNHEY and CDR2 SMNVEV (reference sequence). V lost 6 bases and J lost 7, with 10 bases in between. The CDR3 contains 12 residues. This receptor was taken from an adult who was a healthcare worker with PCR-confirmed SARS-CoV-2 infection or an uninfected control (not recorded which). The chain employs TRBV27 and TRBJ2-1; possibly TRBD1 for D (7 bases). The sequenced material came from whole blood. DNA of the CDR3: TGTGCCAGCAGCCAGGGGGGAAATGAGCAGTTCTTC. Protein: CASSQGGNEQFF.